The 12 T cell receptor beta chains below come from one sample, sequenced in a study of blood T cell repertoires in COVID-19. Using immunoSEQ multiplex PCR, the repertoire was profiled, and TCRdb retains in-frame clones only, with some absent. The data contain fewer than 300,000 clones, 88% of them seen just once; the ten biggest clones take up roughly 0.8%. The specimen sequenced was peripheral blood. The receptor set was obtained from a woman aged 25 to 39 with acute or convalescent COVID-19.

V gene TRBV30 combines with J gene TRBJ2-1, with 7 bases lining up with TRBD2. This CDR3 is built from 12 residues. CDR1 GTSNPN and CDR2 SVGIG come from the germline V gene (reference sequence). V trimming: 0 bases; J trimming: 10 bases; junction bases outside the gene matches: 3. CDR3: CAWSVRREEQFF. The DNA of the CDR3 is TGTGCCTGGAGTGTAAGGCGGGAGGAGCAGTTCTTC.

This rearrangement joins TRBV6-5 to TRBJ2-1; 11 positions agree with TRBD1. This CDR3 contains 16 residues. V gave up 1 base and J gave up 5 bases; unmatched junction bases: 4. Germline-derived CDR1 and CDR2 are MNHEY and SVGAGI. The CDR3 here is CASSYLGQGGNNEQFF. The CDR3 DNA reads TGTGCCAGCAGTTACTTGGGACAGGGGGGTAACAATGAGCAGTTCTTC.

The CDR3 is CASSLIRGLETQYF. The CDR3 bases are TGTGCCAGCAGCTTAATCCGGGGATTAGAGACCCAGTACTTC. The V gene is TRBV11-3, the J gene TRBJ2-5; the D gene is possibly TRBD2 (5 bases). The CDR3 runs 14 residues. Germline CDR1 reads SGHNT; CDR2 reads YENEEA. Trimming took off 2 bases at V and 4 bases at J, with 11 bases between the two ends.

The gene calls are TRBV21-1 and TRBJ2-7; TRBD1 reflects the table's D call only, with no check against the DNA. TRBV21-1 is tagged as a pseudogene. This CDR3 is 13 amino acids long. CDR3 bases: TGTGCCAGCAGCATTCGAGAAAGGGGCGAGCAGTACTTC. Protein sequence: CASSIRERGEQYF.

The J gene is TRBJ2-1, the V gene TRBV7-3; 7 bases match TRBD2. CDR3 size: 13 residues. The germline gives CDR1 SGHTA, CDR2 FQGTGA. The J segment lost 10 bases and the V segment lost 0 bases, leaving 3 bases of the junction unmatched. The CDR3, as DNA: TGTGCCAGCAGCTTAACCGGGACTATCGAGCAGTTCTTC. It yields the protein CASSLTGTIEQFF.

This chain connects TRBV2 to TRBJ2-1; 9 nucleotides agree with TRBD2. From germline, CDR1 is SNHLY and CDR2 FYNNEI. The CDR3 spans 16 residues. V was pared by 2 bases and J by 3 bases, with 5 bases of the junction left unmatched. The DNA of the CDR3 is TGTGCCAGCAGTGAAAGTACTAGCGGGTACTACAATGAGCAGTTCTTC. It yields the protein CASSESTSGYYNEQFF. Full variable domain (missing parts from reference TRBV2 and TRBJ2-1): EPEVTQTPSHQVTQMGQEVILRCVPISNHLYFYWYRQILGQKVEFLVSFYNNEISEKSEIFDDQFSVERPDGSNFTLKIRSTKLEDSAMYFCASSESTSGYYNEQFFGPGTRLTVL.

Here the CDR3 reads CSVPKRDSSYEQYF. CDR3 in DNA: TGCAGCGTTCCAAAACGGGACAGCTCCTACGAGCAGTACTTC. The chain recombines TRBV29-1 with TRBJ2-7; 7 bases line up with TRBD1. This CDR3 has 14 residues. CDR1 and CDR2 from the germline V gene are SQVTM and ANQGSEA. J lost 0 bases, V lost 5 bases, and 7 bases had no gene match.

The rearrangement links TRBV3-1 (or the pseudogene TRBV3-2) to TRBJ2-3; 7 bases are a match to TRBD2. The CDR3 has 15 amino acids. V lost 6 bases and J lost 2; bases outside the gene matches: 8. The germline CDR1 and CDR2 sequences are LGHDT and YNNKEL (reference sequence). The CDR3 sequence is CASSVVGGFTDTQYF. The CDR3 DNA reads as TGTGCCAGCAGTGTCGTGGGAGGGTTCACAGATACGCAGTATTTT.

The genes are TRBV7-2 and TRBJ2-7; perhaps TRBD1 as D (5 bases). CDR1 and CDR2 from the germline V gene are SGHTA and FQGNSA. The CDR3 contains 15 residues. V was clipped by 1 base and J by 4 bases, with 14 bases between them. The CDR3, as DNA: TGTGCCAGCAGCTTAGTATTAGGACAAACGTACGAGCAGTACTTC. It specifies CASSLVLGQTYEQYF. Complete variable domain (other parts from reference TRBV7-2 and TRBJ2-7): GAGVSQSPSNKVTEKGKDVELRCDPISGHTALYWYRQSLGQGLEFLIYFQGNSAPDKSGLPSDRFSAERTGGSVSTLTIQRTQQEDSAVYLCASSLVLGQTYEQYFGPGTRLTVT.

The chain recombines TRBV13 with TRBJ2-2, with a tentative D call TRBD2 (5 bases). The CDR3 runs to 14 residues. V shed 6 bases and J shed 6 bases, with 14 bases lying between them. CDR1 is PRHDT, CDR2 FYEKMQ, per germline (reference sequence). The chain's CDR3 is CASRLHGGPGELFF. The CDR3 DNA follows: TGTGCCAGCAGACTACACGGAGGCCCCGGGGAGCTGTTTTTT.

The rearrangement uses TRBV18 and TRBJ2-7, with 7 bases lining up with TRBD2. The V gene end was trimmed by 3 bases and the J gene end by 2 bases; junction bases not matched to a gene: 13. The CDR3 spans 17 residues. Germline assignment: CDR1 KGHSH and CDR2 LQKENI. The CDR3 here is CASSPLPGGSSTYEQYF. In DNA form, the CDR3 reads TGTGCCAGCTCACCCCTTCCCGGGGGGTCTAGTACCTACGAGCAGTACTTC.

This clone has only one observation. This sequence joins TRBV5-1 and TRBJ2-7; possible D gene TRBD2, 5 bases. The V gene's germline CDR1 is SGHRS and CDR2 YFSETQ. The CDR3 length is 14 residues. V lost 3 bases, J lost 0 bases, and 10 bases lay in between. This CDR3 is CASSSFAGSYEQYF. CDR3 DNA sequence: TGCGCCAGCAGCTCGTTCGCGGGCTCCTACGAGCAGTACTTC.